Listed below are T cell receptor beta chains from one sample, sequenced in a study of blood T cell repertoires in COVID-19. Profiled with immunoSEQ multiplex PCR; TCRdb holds only in-frame clones, not every one. This table has roughly 170,000 clones, about four fifths appearing once. Material for sequencing was peripheral blood. Source of these receptors: a woman aged 60-75 years with COVID-19, enrolled during active disease. Each CDR3 is given with its conserved first and last residue. Fields, in order: V gene, D gene, J gene, clone size, CDR3 protein, CDR3 DNA. A D gene is named only where the DNA matches it firmly. Only part of the rows carry a size: once, few, many, or a class if the clone is expanded.

>TRBV6-5|TRBD1|TRBJ1-4|-
CASSRSGTGNEKLFF
TGTGCCAGCAGCCGGTCCGGGACAGGGAACGAAAAACTGTTTTTT
>TRBV7-2|-|TRBJ2-1|few
CASSSSGIGYNEQFF
TGTGCCAGCAGCTCTTCAGGGATCGGGTACAATGAGCAGTTCTTC
>TRBV30|TRBD1|TRBJ2-5|-
CAWRGDSSETQYF
TGTGCCTGGAGAGGGGACAGCTCAGAGACCCAGTACTTC
>TRBV3-1/TRBV3-2|-|TRBJ1-5|few
CASSPGGFSNQPQHF
TGTGCCAGCAGTCCAGGAGGCTTTAGCAATCAGCCCCAGCATTTT
>TRBV19|-|TRBJ1-3|-
CASTPSGQASGNTIYF
TGTGCCAGTACTCCCTCCGGACAAGCATCTGGAAACACCATATATTTT
>TRBV28|TRBD1|TRBJ1-4|-
CASSPGGRGEKLFF
TGTGCCAGCAGCCCAGGGGGCCGGGGGGAAAAACTGTTTTTT
>TRBV5-8|TRBD2|TRBJ2-5|-
CASTWLTSGWGETSGIHF
TGTGCCAGCACCTGGCTGACTAGCGGGTGGGGGGAGACCTCCGGGATCCACTTC
>TRBV7-2|TRBD1|TRBJ2-2|few
CASSLRTGESNGELFF
TGTGCCAGCAGCTTAAGGACAGGGGAAAGTAACGGGGAGCTGTTTTTT
>TRBV19|TRBD2|TRBJ2-3|-
CASSRTSLRTDTQYF
TGTGCCAGTTCACGGACTAGCCTCCGCACAGATACGCAGTATTTT
>TRBV28|-|TRBJ2-3|-
CASSLAGSSTDTQYF
TGTGCCAGCAGTTTAGCAGGGTCTAGCACAGATACGCAGTATTTT
>TRBV29-1|TRBD2|TRBJ2-1|once
CSVEPRGLAGGLVWNEQFF
TGCAGCGTTGAACCTCGGGGACTAGCGGGGGGGTTGGTATGGAATGAGCAGTTCTTC
>TRBV19|-|TRBJ2-6|few
CASSLGSGANVLTF
TGTGCCAGTAGTCTCGGCTCTGGGGCCAACGTCCTGACTTTC
>TRBV12-3/TRBV12-4|TRBD2|TRBJ2-1|-
CASRGTSGNEQFF
TGTGCCAGCAGAGGGACTAGCGGCAATGAGCAGTTCTTC
>TRBV7-2|TRBD2|TRBJ2-3|-
CASSLRSGGMADTQYF
TGTGCCAGCAGCTTAAGGAGCGGGGGGATGGCAGATACGCAGTATTTT
>TRBV18|-|TRBJ1-2|-
CASSPGTEHGYTF
TGTGCCAGCTCACCTGGGACTGAGCATGGCTACACCTTC
>TRBV5-1|-|TRBJ1-2|-
CASSPDGQGPSYGYTF
TGCGCCAGCAGCCCAGACGGTCAGGGGCCTAGCTATGGCTACACCTTC
>TRBV19|-|TRBJ1-1|-
CASSRPGQILMNTEAFF
TGTGCCAGTTCTAGACCCGGACAGATCTTAATGAACACTGAAGCTTTCTTT
>TRBV10-3|TRBD2|TRBJ2-2|-
CATGLAGDTGELFF
TGTGCCACGGGACTAGCGGGGGACACCGGGGAGCTGTTTTTT
>TRBV3-1/TRBV3-2|TRBD1|TRBJ2-5|-
CASSQVRDRVRETQYF
TGTGCCAGCAGCCAAGTCCGGGACAGGGTGAGAGAGACCCAGTACTTC
>TRBV11-2|-|TRBJ1-4|-
CASSPGPRDNEKLFF
TGTGCCAGCAGCCCGGGGCCGCGGGATAATGAAAAACTGTTTTTT
>TRBV5-4|TRBD2|TRBJ2-7|once
CASSLGGLASEQYF
TGTGCCAGCAGCCTCGGTGGACTAGCTAGCGAGCAGTACTTC
>TRBV5-4|TRBD2|TRBJ2-4|-
CASSLGLAGLGAKNIQYF
TGTGCCAGCAGCTTAGGACTAGCGGGCCTGGGGGCCAAAAACATTCAGTACTTC
>TRBV24-1|-|TRBJ2-2|-
CATSEAGISTGELFF
TGTGCCACCAGTGAGGCAGGGATCAGCACCGGGGAGCTGTTTTTT
>TRBV3-1/TRBV3-2|-|TRBJ2-5|once
CASSQDIGEETQYF
TGTGCCAGCAGCCAAGATATCGGGGAGGAGACCCAGTACTTC
>TRBV3-1/TRBV3-2|-|TRBJ1-2|-
CASRYGGADYGYTF
TGTGCCAGCAGATACGGGGGGGCTGACTATGGCTACACCTTC
>TRBV4-2|-|TRBJ2-3|-
CASSAGPGVGPDTQYF
TGTGCCAGCAGCGCGGGCCCAGGTGTCGGTCCAGATACGCAGTATTTT
>TRBV28|-|TRBJ2-3|-
CASSLGSTDTQYF
TGTGCCAGCAGTTTAGGCAGCACAGATACGCAGTATTTT
>TRBV5-1|-|TRBJ2-1|-
CASSPGAGMEFF
TGCGCCAGCAGCCCGGGCGCCGGGATGGAGTTCTTC
>TRBV28|TRBD1|TRBJ1-5|-
CASSLGQGYRQPQHF
TGTGCCAGCAGTTTGGGACAGGGGTATCGACAGCCCCAGCATTTT
>TRBV9|TRBD2|TRBJ2-1|-
CASSVTSGSFQFF
TGTGCCAGCAGCGTGACTAGCGGGAGTTTCCAGTTCTTC
>TRBV19|-|TRBJ2-3|-
CASSSDTLTDTQYF
TGTGCCAGTAGTAGTGACACCCTCACAGATACGCAGTATTTT
>TRBV4-2|TRBD1|TRBJ1-4|-
CASSHREGQGTEKLFF
TGTGCCAGCAGCCATCGGGAGGGACAGGGCACTGAAAAACTGTTTTTT
>TRBV7-9|-|TRBJ2-2|-
CASSFQDSAGELFF
TGTGCCAGCAGCTTCCAGGACTCGGCCGGGGAGCTGTTTTTT
>TRBV6-2/TRBV6-3|TRBD1|TRBJ2-6|once
CASSWTGTANFSGANVLTF
TGTGCCAGCAGTTGGACAGGAACCGCTAATTTCTCTGGGGCCAACGTCCTGACTTTC
>TRBV7-8|-|TRBJ2-1|few
CASSPGGFDNEQFF
TGTGCCAGCAGCCCCGGCGGTTTTGATAATGAGCAGTTCTTC
>TRBV6-2/TRBV6-3|-|TRBJ1-5|-
CASSKGRERMPQHF
TGTGCCAGCAGCAAAGGGCGGGAAAGGATGCCCCAGCATTTT
>TRBV11-2|-|TRBJ2-6|-
CASRGQPSGANVLTF
TGTGCCAGCAGAGGACAACCCTCTGGGGCCAACGTCCTGACTTTC
>TRBV28|TRBD2|TRBJ2-7|few
CASQNSGIAYEQYF
TGTGCCAGCCAGAATAGCGGGATAGCCTACGAGCAGTACTTC
>TRBV24-1|TRBD2|TRBJ2-7|-
CATSEGGFSLGEQYF
TGTGCCACCAGTGAGGGGGGGTTCAGCCTGGGCGAGCAGTACTTC
>TRBV19|-|TRBJ1-2|-
CASSISGLYGYTF
TGTGCCAGTAGTATTTCGGGTCTCTATGGCTACACCTTC
>TRBV12-5|-|TRBJ2-1|-
CASGLAPGGAGNSYNEQFF
TGTGCTAGTGGTTTGGCCCCCGGAGGTGCGGGGAACTCCTACAATGAGCAGTTCTTC
>TRBV7-2|-|TRBJ2-7|-
CASSLAPAASYEQYF
TGTGCCAGCAGCTTAGCCCCCGCGGCTTCCTACGAGCAGTACTTC
>TRBV5-5|-|TRBJ1-5|-
CASSLTTRQPQHF
TGTGCCAGCAGCCTCACGACGAGGCAGCCCCAGCATTTT
>TRBV7-7|-|TRBJ2-1|-
CASSSEVYNEQFF
TGTGCTAGCAGCTCTGAGGTGTACAATGAGCAGTTCTTC
>TRBV14|-|TRBJ1-2|-
CASSQVVGEDYGYTF
TGTGCCAGCAGCCAAGTGGTAGGGGAGGACTATGGCTACACCTTC
>TRBV28|-|TRBJ1-4|-
CASVGISEKLFF
TGTGCCAGCGTCGGTATAAGCGAAAAACTGTTTTTT
>TRBV7-2|TRBD2|TRBJ2-1|-
CASSYGLAGGLRDEQFF
TGTGCCAGCAGCTATGGACTAGCGGGGGGGCTAAGGGATGAGCAGTTCTTC
>TRBV5-4|TRBD2|TRBJ2-2|many
CASSWGLAGLTGELFF
TGTGCCAGCAGCTGGGGACTAGCGGGGCTCACCGGGGAGCTGTTTTTT
>TRBV3-1/TRBV3-2|-|TRBJ1-6|-
CASSQVQEGSPLHF
TGTGCCAGCAGCCAAGTGCAAGAGGGTTCACCCCTCCACTTT
>TRBV5-6|TRBD1|TRBJ2-7|-
CASSLVGTGGEQYF
TGTGCCAGCAGCTTGGTGGGTACAGGGGGGGAGCAGTACTTC
>TRBV7-9|-|TRBJ1-2|-
CASSLVQVIDGYTF
TGTGCCAGCAGCTTAGTACAGGTTATCGATGGCTACACCTTC
>TRBV19|-|TRBJ1-1|once
CASSNSGTGDTEAFF
TGTGCCAGTAGTAACTCCGGGACGGGAGACACTGAAGCTTTCTTT
>TRBV6-6|-|TRBJ2-1|-
CASSNRQASSYNEQFF
TGTGCCAGCAGTAATCGACAGGCTAGCTCCTACAATGAGCAGTTCTTC
>TRBV29-1|-|TRBJ1-1|few
CSVVKVSGETEAFF
TGCAGCGTTGTTAAGGTTTCGGGGGAGACTGAAGCTTTCTTT
>TRBV5-1|-|TRBJ1-3|-
CASSEGYGGNTIYF
TGCGCCAGCAGTGAGGGTTACGGAGGAAACACCATATATTTT